This T cell receptor (beta chain) was observed in a study of Ad26.COV2.S vaccination and SARS-CoV-2 variants. Turning to the study itself: Ad26.COV2.S given intramuscularly, once or twice 56 days apart.

The table came from immunoSEQ multiplex PCR; TCRdb's copy has only in-frame clones and leaves some out. The data show 300,000 to 400,000 clones, around 86% seen once. Treatment meaning: some 20 received Ad26.COV2.S at low or high dose, single or two shots; about 5 received placebo; per-sample allocation not given. Repertoires come from day 63 after the first vaccine or placebo injection. Vaccination used an Ad26 vector expressing Wuhan-strain SARS-CoV-2 spike. The CDR3 has 16 residues. V was clipped by 2 bases and J by 0 bases, with 11 bases between them. Per germline, CDR1 SGHRS and CDR2 YFSETQ. On this clone: What it recognizes is unknown.

Regarding the study as a whole: Researchers cautioned that TCR breadth and depth analyses may have underestimated total T cell responses.

Specimen: peripheral blood, collected in a trial of Ad26.COV2.S vaccine versus placebo. The sequence came from a person aged 18-65 years who received the Ad26.COV2.S COVID-19 vaccine or a placebo. This chain uses TRBV5-1 with TRBJ2-2, with D tentatively TRBD1 (5 bases). For the CDR3, the DNA is TGCGCCAGCAGCTTAACTCAGGGTTCGAACACCGGGGAGCTGTTTTTT. It is translated as CASSLTQGSNTGELFF.